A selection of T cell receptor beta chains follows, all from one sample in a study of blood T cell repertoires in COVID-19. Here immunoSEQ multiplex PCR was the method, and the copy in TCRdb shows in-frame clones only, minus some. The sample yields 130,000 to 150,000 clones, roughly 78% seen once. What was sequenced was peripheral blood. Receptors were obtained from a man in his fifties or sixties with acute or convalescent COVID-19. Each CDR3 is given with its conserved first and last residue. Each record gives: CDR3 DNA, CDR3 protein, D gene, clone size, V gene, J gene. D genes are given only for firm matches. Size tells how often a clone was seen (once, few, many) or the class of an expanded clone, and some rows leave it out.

DNA: TGTGCCACCAGCAGAGATCAGCCGGCGACGGGGAATGAAAAACTGTTTTTT
CDR3: CATSRDQPATGNEKLFF
D: -
size: -
V: TRBV15
J: TRBJ1-4

DNA: TGTGCCACCCAAAGGAGTCTCCTTATGAACACTGAAGCTTTCTTT
CDR3: CATQRSLLMNTEAFF
D: -
size: -
V: TRBV6-5
J: TRBJ1-1

DNA: TGTGCCAGCAGCCAAGACAACAGACAAGAGACCCAGTACTTC
CDR3: CASSQDNRQETQYF
D: -
size: few
V: TRBV4-2
J: TRBJ2-5

DNA: TGTGCCAGCAGCTTGGCCGTCGTAGCGCCTTCCTACAATGAGCAGTTCTTC
CDR3: CASSLAVVAPSYNEQFF
D: -
size: -
V: TRBV5-8
J: TRBJ2-1

DNA: TGTGCCACCAGCAGATCTTGGACAGACCTCTCCGAGCAGTACTTC
CDR3: CATSRSWTDLSEQYF
D: -
size: -
V: TRBV15
J: TRBJ2-7

DNA: TGTGCCAGCTCACCAAGGGAGGATCTAGCCAAAAACATTCAGTACTTC
CDR3: CASSPREDLAKNIQYF
D: -
size: once
V: TRBV18
J: TRBJ2-4

DNA: TGTGCCAGCAGACCCACAGGGACTAGCGCGGATACGCAGTATTTT
CDR3: CASRPTGTSADTQYF
D: TRBD2
size: -
V: TRBV28
J: TRBJ2-3

DNA: TGTGCCAGCACCACGGTTCCGGACACTGAAGCTTTCTTT
CDR3: CASTTVPDTEAFF
D: -
size: -
V: TRBV2
J: TRBJ1-1

DNA: TGTGCCAGCAGCCCGGACATTCCAGGCTTCGGGGAGCTGTTTTTT
CDR3: CASSPDIPGFGELFF
D: -
size: few
V: TRBV7-9
J: TRBJ2-2

DNA: TGTGCCTGGAGTAGGGGACAGTTAAATCAGCCCCAGCATTTT
CDR3: CAWSRGQLNQPQHF
D: TRBD1
size: few
V: TRBV30
J: TRBJ1-5

DNA: TGTGCCAGCAGCTTGGCCTACAGCTCCTACGAGCAGTACTTC
CDR3: CASSLAYSSYEQYF
D: -
size: -
V: TRBV7-2
J: TRBJ2-7

DNA: TGTGCCAGCAGCCCTAGTTTTGGGGGCAACACTGAAGCTTTCTTT
CDR3: CASSPSFGGNTEAFF
D: -
size: -
V: TRBV7-2
J: TRBJ1-1

DNA: TGTGCCAGTAGTATACGGCCCGGGTCCACTGGAAACACCATATATTTT
CDR3: CASSIRPGSTGNTIYF
D: -
size: -
V: TRBV19
J: TRBJ1-3

DNA: TGCAGCGTTCAAGCTCAGGGCACTGAAGCTTTCTTT
CDR3: CSVQAQGTEAFF
D: -
size: -
V: TRBV29-1
J: TRBJ1-1

DNA: TGCAGCGCCTATCGGGACTTCTCGAGAGGCTACACCTTC
CDR3: CSAYRDFSRGYTF
D: -
size: -
V: TRBV29-1
J: TRBJ1-2

DNA: TGTGCCAGCAGTTACTTCCCCAGGACGGGGGAGACCCAGTACTTC
CDR3: CASSYFPRTGETQYF
D: -
size: few
V: TRBV6-5
J: TRBJ2-5

DNA: TGTGCCAGCAGTTTACGCGGACTTGACACCGGGGAGCTGTTTTTT
CDR3: CASSLRGLDTGELFF
D: -
size: -
V: TRBV28
J: TRBJ2-2

DNA: TGTGCCAGTAGAAACGAGGGTCGGACTGAAGCTTTCTTT
CDR3: CASRNEGRTEAFF
D: -
size: -
V: TRBV19
J: TRBJ1-1

DNA: TGTGCCACCAGCAGAGGTTTGAGGGACAGGGGGGAGACCCAGTACTTC
CDR3: CATSRGLRDRGETQYF
D: TRBD1
size: -
V: TRBV15
J: TRBJ2-5

DNA: TGCGCCAGCAGCCAAGGGACAGTTACTAACTATGGCTACACCTTC
CDR3: CASSQGTVTNYGYTF
D: -
size: -
V: TRBV4-1
J: TRBJ1-2

DNA: TGTGCCAGCAGCTTAGGAGGGTGGGAGAGGACAGGCTACGAGCAGTACTTC
CDR3: CASSLGGWERTGYEQYF
D: TRBD1
size: few
V: TRBV7-2
J: TRBJ2-7

DNA: TGTGCCAGCTGGCCCTCGCCGGGGACCGGGGAGCTGTTTTTT
CDR3: CASWPSPGTGELFF
D: -
size: few
V: TRBV28
J: TRBJ2-2

DNA: TGTGCCAGCAGTTCCAGGACAGGGGAAAAACTGTTTTTT
CDR3: CASSSRTGEKLFF
D: TRBD1
size: -
V: TRBV6-6
J: TRBJ1-4

DNA: TGTGCCAGCAGCCCCGGACAGGGCTATCTCTCTGTGGGGCAGTATTTT
CDR3: CASSPGQGYLSVGQYF
D: TRBD1
size: -
V: TRBV5-6
J: TRBJ2-3

DNA: TGTGCCAGCAGCGTAGAAGGTCAGACTAGATTATTCAATGAGCAGTTCTTC
CDR3: CASSVEGQTRLFNEQFF
D: -
size: -
V: TRBV9
J: TRBJ2-1

DNA: TGTGCCAGCAGCTTGGGCAGGGACACAGATACGCAGTATTTT
CDR3: CASSLGRDTDTQYF
D: -
size: few
V: TRBV5-4
J: TRBJ2-3

DNA: TGTGCCAGTGGTGGGAGACTGGCTAACAATGAGCAGTTCTTC
CDR3: CASGGRLANNEQFF
D: -
size: few
V: TRBV19
J: TRBJ2-1

DNA: TGTGCCAGCAGTTTCCCCGGGGGAAGCACTGAAGCTTTCTTT
CDR3: CASSFPGGSTEAFF
D: -
size: -
V: TRBV28
J: TRBJ1-1

DNA: TGTGCCAGCAGCTCGCGCGCTCTCCAGGGCGCGAACACTGAAGCTTTCTTT
CDR3: CASSSRALQGANTEAFF
D: -
size: -
V: TRBV13
J: TRBJ1-1

DNA: TGTGCCAGCAGTACAGAAGGCGGGAGGTCTTCCTACGAGCAGTACTTC
CDR3: CASSTEGGRSSYEQYF
D: TRBD2
size: -
V: TRBV5-6
J: TRBJ2-7

DNA: TGTGCCACCAGCAGGGGAGGGGGCAATCAGCCCCAGCATTTT
CDR3: CATSRGGGNQPQHF
D: -
size: -
V: TRBV15
J: TRBJ1-5